This TCR beta chain was observed in a study of T cell repertoires in aging, cancer and after chemotherapy. The CDR3 has 14 amino acids. V was pared by 5 bases and J by 7 bases, with 9 bases of the junction left unmatched. The V gene's germline CDR1 is DFQATT and CDR2 SNEGSKA (reference sequence). TCR beta rearrangements were amplified from peripheral blood genomic DNA. A mixed TRB-A/B primer pool amplified rearranged TRB by multiplex touch-down PCR. One entry per CDR3 protein results from TCRdb running MiXCR on the multiplex PCR reads. The sample consists of over a thousand distinct CDR3 sequences, roughly 27% of them appearing once.

This chain links TRBV20-1 with TRBJ1-4; 8 bases line up with TRBD1. The origin of this receptor is a human donor with a solid tumor. The material sequenced was blood. The CDR3 is CSAGQGARGEKLFF. Written as DNA, the CDR3 is TGCAGTGCTGGACAGGGCGCGAGGGGTGAAAAACTGTTTTTT.